The rows below give T cell receptor beta chains drawn from one sample of a study of shared clonotypes between healthy human individuals. Repertoires were generated with immunoSEQ multiplex PCR, while TCRdb's copy carries only in-frame clones and drops some. The repertoire has about 2 million clones, 90% to 95% of them found once; the top ten carry 0.1% to 0.15%. The sequencing input was naive CD4+ T cells sorted from blood. The receptors were sampled from a man in his late teens or twenties in good health. Each CDR3 is given with its conserved first and last residue. A D gene is named only where the DNA matches it firmly. The listing skips clone size in some rows; elsewhere it reads once, few, many or a size class.

DNA: TGTGCCAGCAGTTACACGGACAGGGGAAATGAGCAGTTCTTC
CDR3: CASSYTDRGNEQFF
J: TRBJ2-1
V: TRBV6-6
size: NA
D: TRBD1

DNA: TGTGCCAGCAGCTCTAGACAGGTTCAAGAGACCCAGTACTTC
CDR3: CASSSRQVQETQYF
J: TRBJ2-5
V: TRBV7-3
size: NA
D: NA

DNA: TGTGCCAGCAGCTTTAGAACAGAGTCGACTGAAGCTTTCTTT
CDR3: CASSFRTESTEAFF
J: TRBJ1-1
V: TRBV11-2
size: NA
D: NA

DNA: TGCGCCAGCAGCCAGCAGGGCAATGAGCAGTTCTTC
CDR3: CASSQQGNEQFF
J: TRBJ2-1
V: TRBV5-1
size: NA
D: NA

DNA: TGTGCCAGCAGCTCACGTCCTGACAGAAACACTGAAGCTTTCTTT
CDR3: CASSSRPDRNTEAFF
J: TRBJ1-1
V: TRBV7-9
size: NA
D: NA

DNA: TGTGCCAGCAGTTTAGAAAGCGGGAGGGCCACTACGCAGTATTTT
CDR3: CASSLESGRATTQYF
J: TRBJ2-3
V: TRBV28
size: NA
D: TRBD2

DNA: TGTGCCAGCAGCTTCCTCGGGGACAGCGACACCTTC
CDR3: CASSFLGDSDTF
J: TRBJ1-2
V: TRBV5-6
size: NA
D: TRBD1

DNA: TGTGCCAGTAGTCACTATCAAGAGACCCAGTACTTC
CDR3: CASSHYQETQYF
J: TRBJ2-5
V: TRBV19
size: once
D: NA

DNA: TGCGCCAGCAGCCAAGAACCCCGTTCGGACGGCTACACCTTC
CDR3: CASSQEPRSDGYTF
J: TRBJ1-2
V: TRBV4-1
size: NA
D: NA

DNA: TGTGCCAGCAGTTACGGAGCGGGAGGGCCAAAAGATACGCAGTATTTT
CDR3: CASSYGAGGPKDTQYF
J: TRBJ2-3
V: TRBV6-5
size: once
D: TRBD2

DNA: TGTGCCAGCAGACCTCCTGGGACGGCCGCCTACGAGCAGTACTTC
CDR3: CASRPPGTAAYEQYF
J: TRBJ2-7
V: TRBV2
size: NA
D: NA

DNA: TGTGCCAGCAGTGAACAAACAGGGGCAGGCGATGAAAAACTGTTTTTT
CDR3: CASSEQTGAGDEKLFF
J: TRBJ1-4
V: TRBV6-1
size: once
D: TRBD1

DNA: TGTGCCAGCAGTAACGGACTAGCTTCCCATTTT
CDR3: CASSNGLASHF
J: TRBJ2-3
V: TRBV25-1
size: NA
D: TRBD2

DNA: TGCGCCAGCAGCCAAACAGGGTCCGGGGAGCTGTTTTTT
CDR3: CASSQTGSGELFF
J: TRBJ2-2
V: TRBV4-1
size: NA
D: NA

DNA: TGCAGCGTTGAAGACAACAACTATGGCTACACCTTC
CDR3: CSVEDNNYGYTF
J: TRBJ1-2
V: TRBV29-1
size: NA
D: NA

DNA: TGTGCCAGCAGCTTGGACGGGCACTCTGGGGCCAACGTCCTGACTTTC
CDR3: CASSLDGHSGANVLTF
J: TRBJ2-6
V: TRBV7-9
size: NA
D: NA

DNA: TGTGCCAGCAGTGAGGAGTGGGCTGGCTACACCTTC
CDR3: CASSEEWAGYTF
J: TRBJ1-2
V: TRBV2
size: few
D: NA

DNA: TGTGCCAGCAGTTGGGTAGGCGGGAGTACAGATACGCAGTATTTT
CDR3: CASSWVGGSTDTQYF
J: TRBJ2-3
V: TRBV28
size: NA
D: TRBD2

DNA: TGTGCCTGGAGTGTTTCAGGGGGGAGAGAAAAACTGTTTTTT
CDR3: CAWSVSGGREKLFF
J: TRBJ1-4
V: TRBV30
size: NA
D: TRBD1

DNA: TGCGCCAGCAGCCAAGAGGTCAGGGTTCATCAGCCCCAGCATTTT
CDR3: CASSQEVRVHQPQHF
J: TRBJ1-5
V: TRBV4-1
size: NA
D: NA

DNA: TGTGCCAGCAGCTTATCAGGGGATCATGAAAAACTGTTTTTT
CDR3: CASSLSGDHEKLFF
J: TRBJ1-4
V: TRBV7-9
size: NA
D: NA

DNA: TGTGCCAGCAGCCCTAGCGGGGGGGCCGTGGAGACCCAGTACTTC
CDR3: CASSPSGGAVETQYF
J: TRBJ2-5
V: TRBV7-9
size: NA
D: TRBD2

DNA: TGTGCCAGCAGTCAGAGCCCTACGAACACCGGGGAGCTGTTTTTT
CDR3: CASSQSPTNTGELFF
J: TRBJ2-2
V: TRBV10-3
size: NA
D: NA

DNA: TGTGCCATCAGTGAGGGGGACAGGGGCCAAACCTACGAGCAGTACTTC
CDR3: CAISEGDRGQTYEQYF
J: TRBJ2-7
V: TRBV10-3
size: once
D: TRBD1

DNA: TGTGCCAGCTCGCCTCTAGGGCTCTCCTACAATGAGCAGTTCTTC
CDR3: CASSPLGLSYNEQFF
J: TRBJ2-1
V: TRBV25-1
size: NA
D: NA

DNA: TGTGCCAGCAGTTTACAGGGCAATGAGCAGTTCTTC
CDR3: CASSLQGNEQFF
J: TRBJ2-1
V: TRBV28
size: NA
D: NA

DNA: TGTGCCAGCAGTTCCCTACTTACCTACGAGCAGTACTTC
CDR3: CASSSLLTYEQYF
J: TRBJ2-7
V: TRBV6-5
size: NA
D: NA

DNA: TGCGCCAGCACCGCGAGCGGGGGGACTTCCCAAGAGACCCAGTACTTC
CDR3: CASTASGGTSQETQYF
J: TRBJ2-5
V: TRBV5-1
size: NA
D: TRBD2

DNA: TGTGCCAGCTCACCGGGACCCGAGAGGGCCCAGTACTTC
CDR3: CASSPGPERAQYF
J: TRBJ2-5
V: TRBV18
size: NA
D: NA

DNA: TGCGCCAGCAGCTCTCAGGGTACCGAGACCCAGTACTTC
CDR3: CASSSQGTETQYF
J: TRBJ2-5
V: TRBV5-1
size: NA
D: NA

DNA: TGTGCCAGCAGCACCTCCCCCAATGAAAAACTGTTTTTT
CDR3: CASSTSPNEKLFF
J: TRBJ1-4
V: TRBV5-4
size: NA
D: NA

DNA: TGTGCCAGCAGCGGTGTGGGATCCGGAGAGCAGTACTTC
CDR3: CASSGVGSGEQYF
J: TRBJ2-7
V: TRBV7-6
size: NA
D: NA

DNA: TGTGCCTGTAACAGGGGCAGCACTGAAGCTTTCTTT
CDR3: CACNRGSTEAFF
J: TRBJ1-1
V: TRBV30
size: NA
D: TRBD1

DNA: TGTGCCGGGACAAGGGGCTCAAGGAACGGGGAGCTGTTTTTT
CDR3: CAGTRGSRNGELFF
J: TRBJ2-2
V: TRBV30
size: NA
D: NA

DNA: TGTGCCAGCAGCCTTTCGGGGCTAGCGGGGAATGAGCAGTTCTTC
CDR3: CASSLSGLAGNEQFF
J: TRBJ2-1
V: TRBV7-2
size: NA
D: TRBD2

DNA: TGTGCCAGTAGCACACTTGGGACGGCGAACACTGAAGCTTTCTTT
CDR3: CASSTLGTANTEAFF
J: TRBJ1-1
V: TRBV19
size: NA
D: NA

DNA: TGTGCCAGCAGTGAAGCGTGGACTTCGAACAATGAGCAGTTCTTC
CDR3: CASSEAWTSNNEQFF
J: TRBJ2-1
V: TRBV6-1
size: NA
D: NA

DNA: TGTGCCAGCACCCGTGCCCTCCGGGAGACCCAGTACTTC
CDR3: CASTRALRETQYF
J: TRBJ2-5
V: TRBV6-5
size: NA
D: NA

DNA: TGTGCCAGCAGTGGGACTAGCGGTAAAGAGACCCAGTACTTC
CDR3: CASSGTSGKETQYF
J: TRBJ2-5
V: TRBV7-2
size: once
D: TRBD2

DNA: TGTGCCAGCTCACCACCGGGACAGGGAAAATACGAGCAGTACTTC
CDR3: CASSPPGQGKYEQYF
J: TRBJ2-7
V: TRBV18
size: once
D: TRBD1

DNA: TGTGCCAGCAGCTCTAGACAGACAGATACGCAGTATTTT
CDR3: CASSSRQTDTQYF
J: TRBJ2-3
V: TRBV7-9
size: NA
D: NA

DNA: TGTGCCAGCTCACCCTTGGGGACAGCAGAAGCTTTCTTT
CDR3: CASSPLGTAEAFF
J: TRBJ1-1
V: TRBV18
size: NA
D: TRBD1

DNA: TGTGCCATCAGTGAGTCAGGGGGGAGCTCCTACAATGAGCAGTTCTTC
CDR3: CAISESGGSSYNEQFF
J: TRBJ2-1
V: TRBV10-3
size: NA
D: NA

DNA: TGTGCCAGCAGCCGGGACAGGGGCAGGTATGGCTACACCTTC
CDR3: CASSRDRGRYGYTF
J: TRBJ1-2
V: TRBV5-6
size: NA
D: TRBD1

DNA: TGTGCCAGCTCACCGGGACAGACGTTCTCTGGAAACACCATATATTTT
CDR3: CASSPGQTFSGNTIYF
J: TRBJ1-3
V: TRBV18
size: NA
D: TRBD1

DNA: TGTGCCAGCAGTTACGTCCAGGGGGCCAACTATGGCTACACCTTC
CDR3: CASSYVQGANYGYTF
J: TRBJ1-2
V: TRBV6-6
size: NA
D: TRBD1

DNA: TGTGCCACCCCTTTTGGGCCAAATTCACCCCTCCACTTT
CDR3: CATPFGPNSPLHF
J: TRBJ1-6
V: TRBV27
size: NA
D: NA

DNA: TGTGCCAGCAGCGAGAGAAGCGGGAGGACCCAAGAGACCCAGTACTTC
CDR3: CASSERSGRTQETQYF
J: TRBJ2-5
V: TRBV9
size: NA
D: TRBD2

DNA: TGTGCCAGCAGTTGGGTTAGGCGGGGGGGCGTGGAGACCCAGTACTTC
CDR3: CASSWVRRGGVETQYF
J: TRBJ2-5
V: TRBV27
size: NA
D: TRBD2

DNA: TGTGCCACCTCGACAGGGGGAGAGACCCAGTACTTC
CDR3: CATSTGGETQYF
J: TRBJ2-5
V: TRBV6-6
size: NA
D: TRBD1

DNA: TGTGCCAGCAGTTTCCCGGGGGGGTCAAACATTCAGTACTTC
CDR3: CASSFPGGSNIQYF
J: TRBJ2-4
V: TRBV28
size: NA
D: TRBD2

DNA: TGCGCCAGCATTGGCAGACAGGAGAACACTGAAGCTTTCTTT
CDR3: CASIGRQENTEAFF
J: TRBJ1-1
V: TRBV10-2
size: NA
D: NA

DNA: TGTGCCTGCACAGTAACCTACGAGCAGTACTTC
CDR3: CACTVTYEQYF
J: TRBJ2-7
V: TRBV30
size: NA
D: NA

DNA: TGTGCCAGTAGCGACAGGGGAGGGGTTGAAGCTTTCTTT
CDR3: CASSDRGGVEAFF
J: TRBJ1-1
V: TRBV19
size: few
D: TRBD1

DNA: TGTGCCACCCTTAGCGGGAGACATGACAGGAATGAGCAGTTCTTC
CDR3: CATLSGRHDRNEQFF
J: TRBJ2-1
V: TRBV5-4
size: NA
D: TRBD2

DNA: TGTGCCAGCAGCTTGGAACAGGGCGGCTATGGCTACACCTTC
CDR3: CASSLEQGGYGYTF
J: TRBJ1-2
V: TRBV5-4
size: NA
D: NA

DNA: TGTGCCAGCGCCAGGTGGAGTTCCACCGGGGAGCTGTTTTTT
CDR3: CASARWSSTGELFF
J: TRBJ2-2
V: TRBV28
size: NA
D: NA